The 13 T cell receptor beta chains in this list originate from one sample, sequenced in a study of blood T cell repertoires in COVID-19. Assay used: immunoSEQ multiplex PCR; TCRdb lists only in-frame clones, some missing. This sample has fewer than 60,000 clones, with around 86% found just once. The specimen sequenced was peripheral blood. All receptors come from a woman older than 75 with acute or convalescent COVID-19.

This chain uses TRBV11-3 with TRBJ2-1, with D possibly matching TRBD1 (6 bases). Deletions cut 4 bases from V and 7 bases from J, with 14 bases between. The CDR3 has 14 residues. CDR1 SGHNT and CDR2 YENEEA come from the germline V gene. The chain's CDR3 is CASSSRLGANEQFF. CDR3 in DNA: TGTGCCAGCAGCTCCCGATTGGGGGCGAATGAGCAGTTCTTC.

CDR3 bases: TGTGCCAGCAGCTTAACCCCCGGGATCGAAGAGACCCAGTACTTC. Its translation is CASSLTPGIEETQYF. V and J are TRBV7-3 and TRBJ2-5; D possibly corresponds to TRBD2 (5 bases). The CDR3 totals 15 residues. Germline CDR1 reads SGHTA; CDR2 reads FQGTGA. Trimming cost V 0 bases and J 3 bases, with 11 bases left between them. Filled out from reference TRBV7-3 and TRBJ2-5, the complete variable domain reads GAGVSQTPSNKVTEKGKYVELRCDPISGHTALYWYRQSLGQGPEFLIYFQGTGAADDSGLPNDRFFAVRPEGSVSTLKIQRTERGDSAVYLCASSLTPGIEETQYFGPGTRLLVL.

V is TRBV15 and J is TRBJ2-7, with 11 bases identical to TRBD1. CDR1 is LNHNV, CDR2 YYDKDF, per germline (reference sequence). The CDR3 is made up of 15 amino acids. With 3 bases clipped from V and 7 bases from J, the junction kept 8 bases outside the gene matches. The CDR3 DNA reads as TGTGCCACCAGCAGGGATGGACAGGGGGCGGGGGAGCAGTACTTC. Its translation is CATSRDGQGAGEQYF.

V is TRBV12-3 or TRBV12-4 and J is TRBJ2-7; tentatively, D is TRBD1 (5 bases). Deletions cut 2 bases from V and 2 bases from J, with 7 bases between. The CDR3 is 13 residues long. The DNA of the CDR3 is TGTGCCAGCAGTTTAACCAGGGCCTACGAGCAGTACTTC. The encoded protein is CASSLTRAYEQYF.

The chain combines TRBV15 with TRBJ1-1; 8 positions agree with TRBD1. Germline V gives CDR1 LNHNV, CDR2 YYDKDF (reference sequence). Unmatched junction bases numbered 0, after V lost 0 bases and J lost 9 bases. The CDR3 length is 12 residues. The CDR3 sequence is CATSRDRGQAFF. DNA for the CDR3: TGTGCCACCAGCAGAGACAGGGGGCAAGCTTTCTTT.

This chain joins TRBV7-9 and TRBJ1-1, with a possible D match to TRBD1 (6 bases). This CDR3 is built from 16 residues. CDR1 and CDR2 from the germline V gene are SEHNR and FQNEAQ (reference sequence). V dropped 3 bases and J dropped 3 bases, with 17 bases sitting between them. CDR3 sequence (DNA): TGTGCCAGCAGCTTCCGCAGTGGCAGGGGTGACACTGAAGCTTTCTTT. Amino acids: CASSFRSGRGDTEAFF.

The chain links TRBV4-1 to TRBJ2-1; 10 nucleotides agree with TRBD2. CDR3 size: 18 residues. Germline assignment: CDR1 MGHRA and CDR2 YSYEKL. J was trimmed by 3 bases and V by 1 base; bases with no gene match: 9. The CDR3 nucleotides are TGCGCCAGCAGCCAAGGGCCGAGGACTAGCGGTTACTACAATGAGCAGTTCTTC. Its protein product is CASSQGPRTSGYYNEQFF.

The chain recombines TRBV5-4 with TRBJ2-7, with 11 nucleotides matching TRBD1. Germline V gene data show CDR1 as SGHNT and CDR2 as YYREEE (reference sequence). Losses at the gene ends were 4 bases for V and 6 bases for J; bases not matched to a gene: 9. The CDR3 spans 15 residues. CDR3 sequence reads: CASSRIGQGAFEQYV. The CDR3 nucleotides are TGTGCCAGCAGCAGGATAGGACAGGGGGCTTTCGAGCAGTACGTC.

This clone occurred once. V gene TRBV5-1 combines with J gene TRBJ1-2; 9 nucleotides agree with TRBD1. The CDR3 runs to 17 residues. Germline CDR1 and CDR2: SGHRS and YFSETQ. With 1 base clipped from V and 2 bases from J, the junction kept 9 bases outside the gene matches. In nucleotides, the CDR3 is TGCGCCAGCAGCTTGTTTGTTGGGGGACAGGGAAACTATGGCTACACCTTC. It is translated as CASSLFVGGQGNYGYTF.

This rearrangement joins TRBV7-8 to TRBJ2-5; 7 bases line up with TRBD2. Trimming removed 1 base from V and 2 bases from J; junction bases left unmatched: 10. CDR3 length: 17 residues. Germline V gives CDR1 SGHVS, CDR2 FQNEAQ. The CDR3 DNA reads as TGTGCCAGCAGCTTAGGACTAGCTCCAAAGGGGCAAGAGACCCAGTACTTC. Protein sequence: CASSLGLAPKGQETQYF.

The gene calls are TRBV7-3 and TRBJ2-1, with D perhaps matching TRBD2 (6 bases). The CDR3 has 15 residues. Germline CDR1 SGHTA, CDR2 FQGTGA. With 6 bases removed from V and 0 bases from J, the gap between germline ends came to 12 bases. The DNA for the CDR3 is TGTGCCAGCAGGTTTAGCGGCCTCTCCTACAATGAGCAGTTCTTC. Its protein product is CASRFSGLSYNEQFF.

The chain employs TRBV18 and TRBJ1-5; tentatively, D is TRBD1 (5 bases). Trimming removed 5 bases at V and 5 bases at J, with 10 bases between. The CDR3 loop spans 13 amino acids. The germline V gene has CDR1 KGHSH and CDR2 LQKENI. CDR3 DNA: TGTGCCAGCTCAAGGGGTCTGGATCAGCCCCAGCATTTT. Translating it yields CASSRGLDQPQHF.

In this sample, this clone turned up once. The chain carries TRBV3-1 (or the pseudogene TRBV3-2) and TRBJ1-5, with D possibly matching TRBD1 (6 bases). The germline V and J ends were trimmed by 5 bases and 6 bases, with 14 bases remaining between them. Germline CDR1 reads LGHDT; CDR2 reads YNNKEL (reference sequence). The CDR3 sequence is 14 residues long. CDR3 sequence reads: CASSYRVVGQPQHF. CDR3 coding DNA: TGTGCCAGCAGCTACAGGGTAGTTGGTCAGCCCCAGCATTTT.